This TCR beta chain was sequenced during a study of T cell repertoires in cytomegalovirus infection. About the study: Public TCR beta signatures marked donors with CMV infection and the matching HLA.

TCRdb re-analysed the reads in MiXCR, keeping a single row per CDR3 protein. The sample yields nearly 650,000 distinct CDR3 sequences, roughly 26% seen once. The V gene's germline CDR1 is DFQATT and CDR2 SNEGSKA (reference sequence). The CDR3 runs 17 residues. Between the trimmed V and J ends, which lost 2 bases and 0 bases, there was a span of 19 bases. This clonotype was obtained from a human donor in good health (CMV status not recorded). Some clones in this sample may be carry-over from other donors' samples. Material for sequencing was CD8+ T cells from PBMCs. The chain joins TRBV20-1 to TRBJ1-1; maybe TRBD1 (6 bases). CDR3 DNA sequence: TGCAGTGCTAGACCGGGGGGGGCCTTTTCCGTGAACACTGAAGCTTTCTTT. This translates into CSARPGGAFSVNTEAFF.